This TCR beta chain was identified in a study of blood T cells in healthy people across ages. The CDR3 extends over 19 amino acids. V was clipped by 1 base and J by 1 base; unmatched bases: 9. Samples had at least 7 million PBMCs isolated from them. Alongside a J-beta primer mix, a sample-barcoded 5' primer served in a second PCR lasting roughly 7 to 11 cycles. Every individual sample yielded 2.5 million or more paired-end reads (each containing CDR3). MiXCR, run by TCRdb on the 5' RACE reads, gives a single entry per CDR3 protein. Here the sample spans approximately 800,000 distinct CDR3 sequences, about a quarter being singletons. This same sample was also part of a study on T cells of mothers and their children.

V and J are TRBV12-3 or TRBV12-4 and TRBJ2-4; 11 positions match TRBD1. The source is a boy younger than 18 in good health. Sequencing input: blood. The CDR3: CASSLDGWTGGAAKNIQYF. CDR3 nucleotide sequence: TGTGCCAGCAGTTTAGACGGCTGGACAGGGGGCGCGGCCAAAAACATTCAGTACTTC.